The clone carrying this T cell receptor beta chain was found a few times. The antigen remains undetermined. The sample belongs to a study of cytomegalovirus exposure and HLA in healthy donors. Notes on the study in general: Follow-up analysis found HLA locus-dependent TCR association rates, highest for DRB1 and lowest for HLA-C. HLA alleles were associated with 17,000 or so TCR beta sequences in a later analysis at 0.05 false discovery rate. Researchers reported in a later analysis that a missense DCLRE1C variant was tied to TCR beta V- and J-gene trimming.

PCR primers comprised 60 Vbeta and 13 Jbeta primers. Repertoires were generated with immunoSEQ multiplex PCR, while TCRdb's copy carries only in-frame clones and drops some. The table has 91,000 or so clones, approximately 80% seen once. There are 16 residues in the CDR3. V lost 5 bases, J lost 0 bases, and 15 bases lay in between. From germline, CDR1 is SEHNR and CDR2 FQNEAQ (reference sequence). This TCR derives from a man aged 30-40 years in good health and CMV-seropositive. Input material: PBMCs. This sequence joins TRBV7-9 and TRBJ2-3, with D tentatively TRBD1 (6 bases). CDR3 bases: TGTGCCAGCAGCACCGGACAGCCCTCTAGCACAGATACGCAGTATTTT. Translating gives CASSTGQPSSTDTQYF. Drawing the rest from reference TRBV7-9 and TRBJ2-3, the complete variable domain is DTGVSQNPRHKITKRGQNVTFRCDPISEHNRLYWYRQTLGQGPEFLTYFQNEAQLEKSRLLSDRFSAERPKGSFSTLEIQRTEQGDSAMYLCASSTGQPSSTDTQYFGPGTRLTVL.